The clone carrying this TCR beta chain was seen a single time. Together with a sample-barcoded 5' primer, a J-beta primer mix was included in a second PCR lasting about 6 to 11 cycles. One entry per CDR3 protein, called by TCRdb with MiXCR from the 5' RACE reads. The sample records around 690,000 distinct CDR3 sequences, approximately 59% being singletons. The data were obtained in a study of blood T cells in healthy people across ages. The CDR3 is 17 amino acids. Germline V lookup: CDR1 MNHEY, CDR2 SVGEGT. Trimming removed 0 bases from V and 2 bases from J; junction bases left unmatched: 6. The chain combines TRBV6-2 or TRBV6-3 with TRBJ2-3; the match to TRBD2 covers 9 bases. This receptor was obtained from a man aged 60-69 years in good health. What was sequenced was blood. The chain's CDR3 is CASSYSGSGGYTDTQYF. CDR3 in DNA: TGTGCCAGCAGTTACTCGGGTAGCGGGGGATACACAGATACGCAGTATTTT.